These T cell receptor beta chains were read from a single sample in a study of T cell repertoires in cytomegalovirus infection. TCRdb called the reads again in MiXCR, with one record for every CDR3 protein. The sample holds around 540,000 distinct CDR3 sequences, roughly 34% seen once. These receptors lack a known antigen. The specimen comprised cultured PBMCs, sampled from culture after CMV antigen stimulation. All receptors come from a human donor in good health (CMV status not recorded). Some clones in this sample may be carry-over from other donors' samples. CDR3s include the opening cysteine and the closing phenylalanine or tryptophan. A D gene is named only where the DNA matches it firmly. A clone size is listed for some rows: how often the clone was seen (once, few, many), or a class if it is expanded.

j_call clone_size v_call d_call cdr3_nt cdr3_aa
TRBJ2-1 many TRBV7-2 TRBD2 TGTGCCAGCAGCTCCCCCCTGGGGACTAGCGGATACAATGAGCAGTTCTTC CASSSPLGTSGYNEQFF
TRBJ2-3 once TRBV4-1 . TGCGCCAGCAGCCATGCAGAAGATACGCAGTATTTT CASSHAEDTQYF
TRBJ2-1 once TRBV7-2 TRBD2 TGTGCCAGCAGCTTAGATAGCGGGGGAGACTACAATGAGCAGTCCTTC CASSLDSGGDYNEQSF
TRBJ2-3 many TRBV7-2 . TGTGCCAGCAGCCAGGGACGGAGCACAGATACGCAGTATTTT CASSQGRSTDTQYF
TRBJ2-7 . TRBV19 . TGTGCCAGTAGTATTGGACTGTACTACGAGCAGTACTTC CASSIGLYYEQYF
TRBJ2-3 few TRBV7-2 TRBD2 TGTGCCAGCAGCTACCGACTAGCGGGCCACTACACAGATACGCAGTATTTT CASSYRLAGHYTDTQYF
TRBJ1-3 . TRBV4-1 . TGCGCCAGCAGCCCCTGGGGGGTCTCTGGAAACACCATATATTTT CASSPWGVSGNTIYF
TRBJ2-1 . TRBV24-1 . TGTGCCACCCTCGACAGTTACAATGAGCAGTTCTTC CATLDSYNEQFF
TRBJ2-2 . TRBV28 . TGTGCCAGCAGTACTCTTCGGCGGGCCGGGGACACCGGGGAGCTGTTTTTT CASSTLRRAGDTGELFF
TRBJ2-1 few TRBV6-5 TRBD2 TGTGCCAGCAGTCCGCTGGGAGCGGGAGGTGGAAATGAGCAGTTCTTC CASSPLGAGGGNEQFF
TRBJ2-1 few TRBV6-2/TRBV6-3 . TGTGCCAGCACTATTCTTGCGGGGAGCGGTGAGCAGTTCTTC CASTILAGSGEQFF
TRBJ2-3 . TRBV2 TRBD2 TGTGCCAGCAGTATCATAGCGGGAGGGCCGATGGATACGCAGTATTTT CASSIIAGGPMDTQYF
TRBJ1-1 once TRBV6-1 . TGTGCCAGCAGGAGGGAGGTGTGGACTGAAGCTTTCTTT CASRREVWTEAFF
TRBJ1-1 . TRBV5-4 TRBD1 TGTGCCAGCAGCTCAGGGGGCTGGAACACTGAAGCTTTCTTT CASSSGGWNTEAFF
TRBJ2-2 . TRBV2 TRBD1 TGTGCCAGGGACAGGGGTGCGAACACCGGGGAGCTGTTTTTT CARDRGANTGELFF
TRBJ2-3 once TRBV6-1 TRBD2 TGTGCCAGCCTCCCTGGGACTAGCGGTGCAGATACGCAGTATTTT CASLPGTSGADTQYF
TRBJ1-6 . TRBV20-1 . TGCAGTGCGAACGTCCAGGGGAAGAATTCACCCCTCCACTTT CSANVQGKNSPLHF
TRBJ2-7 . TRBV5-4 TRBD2 TGTGCCAGCAGCCGGACTAGCGGGATCCGCGGCGAGCAGTACTTC CASSRTSGIRGEQYF
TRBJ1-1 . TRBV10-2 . TGCGCCAGCGGAGGGGATTTAGACACTGAAGCTTTCTTT CASGGDLDTEAFF
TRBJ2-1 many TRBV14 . TGTGCCAGCAGCCAAGGGGGGACAATTGGCAATGAGCAGTTCTTC CASSQGGTIGNEQFF
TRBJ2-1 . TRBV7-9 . TGTGCCAGCAGCCACACGGGGTACTACAATGAGCAGTTCTTC CASSHTGYYNEQFF
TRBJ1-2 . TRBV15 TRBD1 TGTGCCACCAGCAGCGTACAGGGGCATGGCTACACCTTC CATSSVQGHGYTF
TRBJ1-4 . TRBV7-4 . TGTGCCAGCACCTCCGGAACTAATGAAAAACTGTTTTTT CASTSGTNEKLFF
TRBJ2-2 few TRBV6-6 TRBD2 TGTGCCAGCATGACTAGCGGGAGTATCACCGGGGAGCTGTTTTTT CASMTSGSITGELFF
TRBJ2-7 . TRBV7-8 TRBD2 TGTGCCAGCAGCCCGAACCGACTAGCGGGACCGGAGGAGCAGTACTTC CASSPNRLAGPEEQYF
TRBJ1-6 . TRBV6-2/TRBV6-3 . TGTGCCAGCAGTGAAAGCGGGAATAGGGGGTCACCCCTCCACTTT CASSESGNRGSPLHF
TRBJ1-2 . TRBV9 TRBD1 TGTGCCAGCAGCGAGACAGGGTTTGCCTATGGCTACACCTTC CASSETGFAYGYTF
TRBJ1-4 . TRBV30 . TGTGCCTGGAACCGGCAGGGCAGGGCGGATGAAAAACTGTTTTTT CAWNRQGRADEKLFF
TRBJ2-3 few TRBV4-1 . TGCGCCAGCAGCCAAGCTCCTCTTTGGGATACGCAGTATTTT CASSQAPLWDTQYF
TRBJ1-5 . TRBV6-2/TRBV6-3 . TGTGCCAGCACCGAGGTAACTAACAAACCGGATCAGCCCCAGCATTTT CASTEVTNKPDQPQHF
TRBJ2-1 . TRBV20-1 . TGCAGTGCTAGCTCAGTAAATGAGCAGTTCTTC CSASSVNEQFF
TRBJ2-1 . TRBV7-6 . TGTGCCAGCAGCTCAAAATCAAAGGGAAGCGAGCAGTTCTTC CASSSKSKGSEQFF
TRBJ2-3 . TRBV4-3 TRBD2 TGCGCCAGCAGCCAAGATCTAGCGGGTGCCGGGGATACGCAGTATTTT CASSQDLAGAGDTQYF
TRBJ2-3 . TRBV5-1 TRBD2 TGCGCCAGCAGCTTGCGAGCGGGAGGAGGGGATACGCAGTATTTT CASSLRAGGGDTQYF
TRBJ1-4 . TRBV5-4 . TGTGCCAGCAGCATAGACATCGTTGCAACTAATGAAAAACTGTTTTTT CASSIDIVATNEKLFF
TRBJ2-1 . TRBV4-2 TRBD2 TGTGCCAGCAGCCCTCTATCTAGCGGGCCCGAGGGGGGGGAGCAGTTCTTC CASSPLSSGPEGGEQFF
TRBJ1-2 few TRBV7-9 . TGTGCCAGCAGCTTATCAGTGGATAGTTATGGCTACACCTTC CASSLSVDSYGYTF
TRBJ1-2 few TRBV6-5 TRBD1 TGTGCCAGCAGTTATCCGGGACAGGGAAAGTATGGCTACACCTTC CASSYPGQGKYGYTF
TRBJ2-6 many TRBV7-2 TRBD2 TGTGCCAGCAGCCTGAGGACTAGCGGTCCCTCTGGGGCCAACGTCCTGACTTTC CASSLRTSGPSGANVLTF
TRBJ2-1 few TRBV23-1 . TGCGCCAGCAGTCAATCACGAAATGAGCAGTTCTTC CASSQSRNEQFF
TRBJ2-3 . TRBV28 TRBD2 TGTGCCAGCAGCCCTAGCGGGAGGGCCCGAGATACGCAGTATTTT CASSPSGRARDTQYF
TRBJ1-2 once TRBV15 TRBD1 TGTGCCACCAGCAACCTCCGGGACAGCACTGGCTATGGCTACACCTTC CATSNLRDSTGYGYTF
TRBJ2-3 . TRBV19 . TGTGCCAGTAGTGAAGGAGGTTACACAGATACGCAGTATTTT CASSEGGYTDTQYF
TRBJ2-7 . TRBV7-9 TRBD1 TGTGCCAGCAGCTCAGACAGGGTCCCCCTGGAGCAGTACTTC CASSSDRVPLEQYF
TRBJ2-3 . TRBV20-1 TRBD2 TGCAGTGCTAGAGGGGCTAGCGGAGATCCGAATACGCAGTATTTT CSARGASGDPNTQYF
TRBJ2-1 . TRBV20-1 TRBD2 TGCAGTGCTCTTACCGGTAGCGGGAGGTACGGTGAGCAGTTCTTC CSALTGSGRYGEQFF
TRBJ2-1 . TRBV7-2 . TGTGCCAGCAGCCCCCGGGGAGGAGACTACAATGAGCAGTTCTTC CASSPRGGDYNEQFF
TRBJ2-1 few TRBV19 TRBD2 TGTGCCAGTAGTTTATCAGCGGGAGACTACAATGAGCAGTTCTTC CASSLSAGDYNEQFF
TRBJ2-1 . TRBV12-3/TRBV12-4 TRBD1 TGTGCCAGCAGTTTTGGGACAGCTTACAATGAGCAGTTCTTC CASSFGTAYNEQFF
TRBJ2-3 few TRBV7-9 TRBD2 TGTGCCAGCAGCCCGCGGGAGGGCGACGGCCCCGGCACAGATACGCAGTATTTT CASSPREGDGPGTDTQYF
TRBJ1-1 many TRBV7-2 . TGTGCCAGCAGCTTAGCGCAATCATTGAACACTGAAGCTTTCTTT CASSLAQSLNTEAFF
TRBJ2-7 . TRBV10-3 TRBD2 TGTGCCATCACCAAGACTAGCGGGGTTTACGAGCAGTACTTC CAITKTSGVYEQYF
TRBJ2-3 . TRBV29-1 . TGCAGCGCGGCTCGGGGCACAGATACGCAGTATTTT CSAARGTDTQYF
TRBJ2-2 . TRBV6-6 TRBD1 TGTGCCAGCAGTTTCAGGGGGCGCGGCACCGGGGAGCTGTTTTTT CASSFRGRGTGELFF
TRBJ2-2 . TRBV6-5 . TGTGCCAGCAGTTCGCCCATTGGGGCCGGGGAGCTGTTTTTT CASSSPIGAGELFF
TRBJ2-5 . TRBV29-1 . TGCAGCGTTGAACAGAGCCAAGAGACCCAGTACTTC CSVEQSQETQYF
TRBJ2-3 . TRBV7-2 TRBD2 TGTGCCAGCAGCTTAGGGTTCCAGAGGACTAGCGTGAGAGATACGCAGTATTTT CASSLGFQRTSVRDTQYF